This record looks at one T cell receptor beta chain sequence and its context. Clones were sequenced by immunoSEQ multiplex PCR, and TCRdb holds only the in-frame ones, with some missing. This table holds 300,000 or so clones, 87% found once. The data originate from a study of blood T cell repertoires in COVID-19. The CDR3 is 14 amino acids. The V gene's germline CDR1 is WNHNN and CDR2 SYGVQD (reference sequence). Germline trimming cut 9 bases from V and 0 bases from J; bases unmatched to any gene: 3. The V gene is TRBV10-1, the J gene TRBJ1-4, with TRBD1 identical over 8 bases. This TCR came from a woman in her 40s who had recovered from COVID-19. The sequenced sample was peripheral blood. The CDR3: CARQGVATNEKLFF. CDR3 nucleotides: TGCGCCAGACAGGGGGTTGCAACTAATGAAAAACTGTTTTTT.